This T cell receptor beta chain was recorded in a study of CD8+ T cells in alopecia areata. Points from the study as a whole: Compared with normal scalp, lesional scalp had higher clonality and more expanded CD8+ clones. Resident alphabeta T-cell populations of normal skin are likewise subject to sequencing in scalp samples. Sharing of TCR sequences between patients (possibly for HLA-related reasons) was less clear than in mice.

With regard to this clone: Its antigen remains unknown.

Starting from PBMCs, sorting isolated CD4+ and CD8+ T cells. TCR sequencing used cDNA made by reverse transcription of extracted RNA. Profiled with immunoSEQ multiplex PCR; TCRdb holds only in-frame clones, not every one. The sample consists of over 150,000 clones, roughly three fifths of them appearing once. The CDR3 extends over 14 amino acids. Germline CDR1 SGHRS, CDR2 YFSETQ. Trimming took off 3 bases at V and 0 bases at J, with 10 bases between the two ends. V usage is TRBV5-1 and J usage is TRBJ2-7; D not certain. Sequenced: CD8+ T cells sorted from blood. The TCR originated in a human donor in good health. CDR3 region: CASSWGPSSYEQYF. The CDR3 nucleotides read TGCGCCAGCAGCTGGGGTCCTAGCTCCTACGAGCAGTACTTC.